This TCR beta chain was recorded in a study of T cells of healthy individuals. Each CDR3 protein gets one entry after TCRdb re-called the 5' RACE reads with MiXCR. This table holds about 96,000 distinct CDR3 sequences, 17% found once. This CDR3 is 18 amino acids long. Germline CDR1 LGHNA, CDR2 YSLEER. V was pared by 3 bases and J by 7 bases, with 12 bases of the junction left unmatched. The receptor was isolated from a human donor in good health. The V call is TRBV4-3, the J call TRBJ2-3; the match to TRBD2 covers 14 bases. In DNA form, the CDR3 reads TGCGCCAGCAGCCAGGAGGGGGCCGGGACTAGCGGGAGTTATACGCAGTATTTT. It translates to CASSQEGAGTSGSYTQYF.